This T cell receptor (beta chain) was sequenced for a study of blood T cell repertoires in COVID-19. As for the study in general: Collection of acute and convalescent COVID-19 samples took place in the United States, Italy and Spain. T cells, B-cell-depleted T cells, or PBMCs provided the cDNA or gDNA that served as material.

The CDR3 contains 13 residues. Germline CDR1 GTSNPN, CDR2 SVGIG (reference sequence). V lost 2 bases and J lost 5; bases outside the gene matches: 1. Study processing details: Nucleated cell counts were estimated from reference gene primer amplification. Data came from immunoSEQ multiplex PCR; TCRdb stores just in-frame clones and leaves some out. D and trimming come from the DNA, and the V and J calls and clone size come from that table. Of roughly 120,000 clones listed, more than 80% are singletons. The sequenced material came from peripheral blood. The chain employs TRBV30 and TRBJ1-5; 9 bases match TRBD1. The TCR originated in a woman between 55 and 75 years old with acute or convalescent COVID-19. The chain's CDR3 is CAWSRTGDQPQHF. The DNA of the CDR3 is TGTGCCTGGAGTCGGACAGGGGATCAGCCCCAGCATTTT.